The clone carrying this T cell receptor beta chain is a singleton in its sample. The data originate from a study of cytomegalovirus exposure and HLA in healthy donors. PCR amplification relied on 60 Vbeta primers (plus 13 Jbeta primers). Libraries were prepared by immunoSEQ multiplex PCR; TCRdb keeps only in-frame clonotypes and omits some of them. The sample holds over 45,000 clones, roughly four fifths seen once. This clonotype was sampled from a boy between 10 and 17 years old in good health and CMV-seropositive. Material: PBMCs.

Written as DNA, the CDR3 is TGTGCCACACTGGACAGCTATGGCTACACCTTC. Protein product: CATLDSYGYTF. The V call is TRBV6-5, the J call TRBJ1-2; possibly TRBD1 for D (6 bases). Germline V gives CDR1 MNHEY, CDR2 SVGAGI. Between the trimmed V and J ends, which lost 10 bases and 4 bases, there was a span of 10 bases. This CDR3 is 11 amino acids long.